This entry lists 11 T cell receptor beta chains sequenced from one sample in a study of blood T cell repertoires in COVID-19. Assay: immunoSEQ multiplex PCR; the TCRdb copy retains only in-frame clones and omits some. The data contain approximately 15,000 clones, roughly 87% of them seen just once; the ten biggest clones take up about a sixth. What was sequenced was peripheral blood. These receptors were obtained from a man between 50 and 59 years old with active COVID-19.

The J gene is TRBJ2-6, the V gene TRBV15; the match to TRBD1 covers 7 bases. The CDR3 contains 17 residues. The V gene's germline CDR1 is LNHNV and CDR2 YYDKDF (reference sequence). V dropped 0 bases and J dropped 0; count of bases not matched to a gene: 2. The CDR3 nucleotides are TGTGCCACCAGCAGAGATGGGGACAGCTCTGGGGCCAACGTCCTGACTTTC. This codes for CATSRDGDSSGANVLTF. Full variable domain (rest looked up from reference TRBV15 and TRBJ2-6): DAMVIQNPRYQVTQFGKPVTLSCSQTLNHNVMYWYQQKSSQAPKLLFHYYDKDFNNEADTPDNFQSRRPNTSFCFLDIRSPGLGDTAMYLCATSRDGDSSGANVLTFGAGSRLTVL.

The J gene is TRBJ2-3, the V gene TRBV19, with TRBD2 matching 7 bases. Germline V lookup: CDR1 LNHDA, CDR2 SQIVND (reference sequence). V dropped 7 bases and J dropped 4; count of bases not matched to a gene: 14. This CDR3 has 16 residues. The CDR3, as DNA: TGTGCCAGTACCGACCGGGCGGCGGGAGTTGCAGATACGCAGTATTTT. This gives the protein CASTDRAAGVADTQYF. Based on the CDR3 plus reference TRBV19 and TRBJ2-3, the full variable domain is DGGITQSPKYLFRKEGQNVTLSCEQNLNHDAMYWYRQDPGQGLRLIYYSQIVNDFQKGDIAEGYSVSREKKESFPLTVTSAQKNPTAFYLCASTDRAAGVADTQYFGPGTRLTVL.

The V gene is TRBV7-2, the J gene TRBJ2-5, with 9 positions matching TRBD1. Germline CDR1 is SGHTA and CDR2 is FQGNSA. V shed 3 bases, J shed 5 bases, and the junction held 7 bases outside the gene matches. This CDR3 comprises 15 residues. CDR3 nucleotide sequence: TGTGCCAGCAGCTTGGCACAGGGGGCAAGGGAGACCCAGTACTTC. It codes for CASSLAQGARETQYF.

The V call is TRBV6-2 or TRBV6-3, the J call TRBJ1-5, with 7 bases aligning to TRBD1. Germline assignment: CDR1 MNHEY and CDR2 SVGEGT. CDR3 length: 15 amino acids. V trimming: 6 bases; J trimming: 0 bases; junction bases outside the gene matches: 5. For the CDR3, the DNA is TGTGCCAGCAGCCCAGGGGGATCTAGCAATCAGCCCCAGCATTTT. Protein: CASSPGGSSNQPQHF.

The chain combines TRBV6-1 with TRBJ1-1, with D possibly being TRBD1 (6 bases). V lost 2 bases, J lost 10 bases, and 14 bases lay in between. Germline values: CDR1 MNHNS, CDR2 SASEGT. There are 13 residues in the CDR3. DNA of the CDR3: TGTGCCAGCAGTGAAAGTAGGGGGAGAGGAGCTTTCTTT. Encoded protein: CASSESRGRGAFF.

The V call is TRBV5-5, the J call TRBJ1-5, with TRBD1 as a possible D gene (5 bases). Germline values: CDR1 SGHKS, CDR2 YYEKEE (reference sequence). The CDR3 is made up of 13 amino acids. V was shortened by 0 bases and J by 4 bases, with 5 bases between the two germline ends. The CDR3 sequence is CASSLGQNQPQHF. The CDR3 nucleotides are TGTGCCAGCAGCTTGGGACAGAATCAGCCCCAGCATTTT.

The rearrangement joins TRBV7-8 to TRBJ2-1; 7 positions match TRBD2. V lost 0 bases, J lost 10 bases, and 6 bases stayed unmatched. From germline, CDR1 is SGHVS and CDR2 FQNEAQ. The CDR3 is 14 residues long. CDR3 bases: TGTGCCAGCAGCTTAGCCCAGGGAGGGTCGGAGCAGTTCTTC. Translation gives CASSLAQGGSEQFF.

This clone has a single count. CDR3 DNA: TGTGCCAGCAGTTTAAACGGCAGGGTGAATTCACCCCTCCACTTT. Amino acid sequence: CASSLNGRVNSPLHF. V gene TRBV28 combines with J gene TRBJ1-6, with a tentative D call TRBD1 (5 bases). Trimming removed 2 bases at V and 7 bases at J, with 12 bases between. This CDR3 spans 15 amino acids. The germline gives CDR1 MDHEN, CDR2 SYDVKM.

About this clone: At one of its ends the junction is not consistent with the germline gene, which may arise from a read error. The chain's CDR3 is CASSIGGQVPEQYF. In DNA, the CDR3 is TGTGCCAGCAGTATAGGGGGACAGGTACCCGAGCAGTACTTC. The rearrangement joins TRBV19 to TRBJ2-7, with TRBD1 matching over 8 bases. The germline gives CDR1 LNHDA, CDR2 SQIVND (reference sequence). This CDR3 spans 14 amino acids.

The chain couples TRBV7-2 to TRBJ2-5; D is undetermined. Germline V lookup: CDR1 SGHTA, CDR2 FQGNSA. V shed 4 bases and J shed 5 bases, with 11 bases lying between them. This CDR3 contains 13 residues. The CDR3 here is CASSSRFSETQYF. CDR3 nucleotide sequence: TGTGCCAGCAGCTCCAGATTTTCGGAGACCCAGTACTTC. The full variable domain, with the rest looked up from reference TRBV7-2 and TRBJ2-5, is GAGVSQSPSNKVTEKGKDVELRCDPISGHTALYWYRQSLGQGLEFLIYFQGNSAPDKSGLPSDRFSAERTGGSVSTLTIQRTQQEDSAVYLCASSSRFSETQYFGPGTRLLVL.

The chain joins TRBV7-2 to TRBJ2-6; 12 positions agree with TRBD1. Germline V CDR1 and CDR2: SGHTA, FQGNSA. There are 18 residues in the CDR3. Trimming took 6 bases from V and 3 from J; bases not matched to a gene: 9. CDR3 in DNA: TGTGCCAGCAGTCCACCGGGACAGGGGGCGCTTGGGGCCAACGTCCTGACTTTC. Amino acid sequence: CASSPPGQGALGANVLTF. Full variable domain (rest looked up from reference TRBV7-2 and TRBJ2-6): GAGVSQSPSNKVTEKGKDVELRCDPISGHTALYWYRQSLGQGLEFLIYFQGNSAPDKSGLPSDRFSAERTGGSVSTLTIQRTQQEDSAVYLCASSPPGQGALGANVLTFGAGSRLTVL.